Following are 26 T cell receptor beta chains from one sample sequenced in a study of T-cell reconstitution after alpha-beta-depleted transplantation in children. Study results and limitations: When one year had passed after transplant, most T-cell counts and diversity came from newly produced T cells.

Preparation of the TCRbeta library used unique molecular identifiers. TCRdb fed the PCR reads into MiXCR, producing one record per CDR3 protein. The repertoire holds about 300,000 distinct CDR3 sequences, with approximately 7.3% as singletons. For these receptors, no antigen is known. The sequencing here drew on peripheral blood, taken 360 days after TCRalphabeta/CD19-depleted stem cell transplant. The receptors come from a female patient younger than 10 who had a stem cell transplant for Fanconi anemia, so the T cells may come from the graft donor.

The chain joins TRBV18 to TRBJ2-7; D gene ambiguous. With 3 bases removed from V and 2 bases from J, the gap between germline ends came to 11 bases. CDR1 KGHSH and CDR2 LQKENI come from the germline V gene. This CDR3 is built from 14 residues. The CDR3 DNA reads TGTGCCAGCTCACCGGGTGTTGAGACCTACGAGCAGTACTTC. Translating gives CASSPGVETYEQYF.

This clonotype was detected ten times or more. This chain uses TRBV6-6 with TRBJ2-7; TRBD2 aligns across 7 bases. V trimming: 6 bases; J trimming: 4 bases; junction bases outside the gene matches: 6. CDR1 and CDR2 from the germline V gene are MNHNY and SVGAGI (reference sequence). The CDR3 covers 13 residues. DNA for the CDR3: TGTGCCAGCAGCTCCTTACTAGCGTACGAGCAGTACGTC. This encodes CASSSLLAYEQYV.

The V gene is TRBV5-4, the J gene TRBJ2-5; D not resolved. The germline gives CDR1 SGHNT, CDR2 YYREEE (reference sequence). Trimming removed 2 bases from V and 2 bases from J, with 10 bases in between. The length of the CDR3 is 14 residues. Here the CDR3 DNA reads TGTGCCAGCAGCTTCACTCCCCGTCAAGAGACCCAGTACTTC. It codes for CASSFTPRQETQYF.

This clonotype was found many times. The chain combines TRBV7-8 with TRBJ1-4, with unresolved D. This CDR3 has 16 amino acids. The V end lost 3 bases, the J end lost 0 bases, and 11 bases lay between the germline ends. Germline CDR1 and CDR2: SGHVS and FQNEAQ. In DNA form, the CDR3 reads TGTGCCAGCAGCTTGGAAAGGGTTACAACTAATGAAAAACTGTTTTTT. Its translation is CASSLERVTTNEKLFF.

This clonotype has ten or more counts. The rearrangement links TRBV6-5 to TRBJ2-5, with 7 bases lining up with TRBD2. The length of the CDR3 is 13 residues. The V gene's germline CDR1 is MNHEY and CDR2 SVGAGI. J was trimmed by 2 bases and V by 5 bases; bases with no gene match: 2. The CDR3 protein is CASSSGVQETQYF. For the CDR3, the DNA is TGTGCCAGCAGTAGCGGGGTACAAGAGACCCAGTACTTC.

This clonotype has at least ten counts. The chain is built from TRBV5-6 and TRBJ1-2; unclear D gene. The CDR3 sequence is 14 residues long. CDR1 and CDR2 from the germline V gene are SGHDT and YYEEEE. Trimming took 4 bases from V and 8 from J, leaving 18 bases between them. CDR3 loop: CASSLWTNLGGYTF. CDR3 bases: TGTGCCAGCAGCCTCTGGACGAACCTTGGCGGCTACACCTTC.

In its sample, this clonotype was seen many times. The CDR3 loop is CSASQQGFLNSPLHF. CDR3 bases: TGCAGTGCTAGCCAACAGGGGTTTCTCAATTCACCCCTCCACTTT. The chain joins TRBV20-1 to TRBJ1-6, with TRBD1 matching over 7 bases. Germline-derived CDR1 and CDR2 are DFQATT and SNEGSKA (reference sequence). The V gene end was trimmed by 3 bases and the J gene end by 7 bases; junction bases not matched to a gene: 9. The CDR3 sequence is 15 residues long.

This chain joins TRBV5-5 and TRBJ1-4, with a tentative D call TRBD1 (6 bases). This CDR3 region has 17 residues. V was cut by 3 bases and J by 0 bases, with 15 bases left in between. The germline V gene encodes CDR1 SGHKS and CDR2 YYEKEE (reference sequence). The DNA for the CDR3 is TGTGCCAGCAGCTCTTTGGGGGGGCTTGCAACTAATGAAAAACTGTTTTTT. Encoded protein: CASSSLGGLATNEKLFF.

This clonotype was counted only a few times. The chain carries TRBV28 and TRBJ2-5; 10 nucleotides match TRBD2. CDR1 MDHEN and CDR2 SYDVKM come from the germline V gene. Trimming cost V 2 bases and J 5 bases; bases outside gene matches: 5. CDR3 length: 15 amino acids. The CDR3 region is CASSLPAGGKETQYF. For the CDR3, the DNA is TGTGCCAGCAGTTTACCAGCGGGAGGGAAGGAGACCCAGTACTTC.

This chain connects TRBV7-9 to TRBJ1-1; D not certain. This CDR3 is built from 12 residues. The germline CDR1 and CDR2 sequences are SEHNR and FQNEAQ (reference sequence). V lost 4 bases and J 6 bases, leaving 9 bases between the germline ends. CDR3 DNA: TGTGCCAGCAGCTCCCAAGCATCTGAAGCTTTCTTT. Amino acids: CASSSQASEAFF.

This clonotype occurred many times. CDR3 coding DNA: TGTGCCACCAGTGATTTGACAGGCCGCTATGGCTACACCTTC. The encoded protein is CATSDLTGRYGYTF. The chain carries TRBV24-1 and TRBJ1-2; D may be TRBD1 (5 bases). Germline V gene data show CDR1 as KGHDR and CDR2 as SFDVKD. With 0 bases removed from V and 4 bases from J, the gap between germline ends came to 8 bases. The CDR3 consists of 14 residues.

This clonotype was recorded many times. The chain links TRBV12-3 or TRBV12-4 to TRBJ1-2, with a weak D call TRBD1 (5 bases). V shed 0 bases and J shed 2 bases, with 10 bases lying between them. This CDR3 is built from 15 residues. Here the CDR3 DNA reads TGTGCCAGCAGTTTAGCAGGGGCGATAAACTATGGCTACACCTTC. Protein sequence: CASSLAGAINYGYTF.

This clonotype occurred a few times. The V call is TRBV5-1, the J call TRBJ1-5; a weak D match, TRBD1 (5 bases). CDR1 is SGHRS and CDR2 is YFSETQ in the germline V gene. The CDR3 has 14 residues. V gave up 2 bases and J gave up 4 bases, with 10 bases separating them. DNA of the CDR3: TGCGCCAGCAGCTTCGGGGACGGAAATCAGCCCCAGCATTTT. Translation: CASSFGDGNQPQHF.

This clonotype was observed many times. This chain connects TRBV12-3 or TRBV12-4 to TRBJ2-7, with TRBD1 identical over 9 bases. The length of the CDR3 is 14 residues. The J segment lost 5 bases and the V segment lost 6 bases, leaving 8 bases of the junction unmatched. The CDR3, as DNA: TGTGCCAGCAGGAAATTGGGACAGGGTAACGAGCAGTACTTC. It yields the protein CASRKLGQGNEQYF.

The chain joins TRBV19 to TRBJ2-6; possibly TRBD1 for D (5 bases). The V end was cut by 1 base, the J end by 2 bases, with 6 bases between. CDR1 is LNHDA and CDR2 is SQIVND in the germline V gene (reference sequence). CDR3 length: 15 amino acids. The CDR3: CASSIGQPGANVLTF. The CDR3 DNA follows: TGTGCCAGTAGTATAGGACAGCCTGGGGCCAACGTCCTGACTTTC.

J is TRBJ2-3 and V is TRBV6-1; D remains unclear. Deletions cut 8 bases from V and 2 bases from J, with 11 bases between. The V gene's germline CDR1 is MNHNS and CDR2 SASEGT. This CDR3 contains 13 residues. CDR3 amino acids: CASYLKITDTQYF. CDR3 in DNA: TGTGCCAGCTACCTAAAGATCACAGATACGCAGTATTTT.

This clonotype was counted a few times. A junction end diverges from the germline sequence, so it may reflect a read error. The CDR3 nucleotides are TGTGCCAGCAGCGACAGGGACAGGGTTACCTATGAGCAGTACTTC. It translates to CASSDRDRVTYEQYF. The chain is built from TRBV2 and TRBJ2-7, with TRBD1 matching over 9 bases. CDR1 SNHLY and CDR2 FYNNEI come from the germline V gene. This CDR3 is 15 amino acids long. Supplemented by reference TRBV2 and TRBJ2-7, the full variable domain reads EPEVTQTPSHQVTQMGQEVILRCVPISNHLYFYWYRQILGQKVEFLVSFYNNEISEKSEIFDDQFSVERPDGSNFTLKIRSTKLEDSAMYFCASSDRDRVTYEQYFGPGTRLTVT.

This clonotype was counted only a few times. The chain links TRBV9 to TRBJ2-3; D remains ambiguous. V dropped 6 bases and J dropped 2 bases, with 13 bases sitting between them. CDR3 size: 14 residues. The V gene's germline CDR1 is SGDLS and CDR2 YYNGEE. Here the CDR3 DNA reads TGTGCCAGCAACCAGGCGATTATCACAGATACGCAGTATTTT. This sequence encodes CASNQAIITDTQYF.

The rearrangement links TRBV7-9 to TRBJ2-5; D is unresolved. CDR1 is SEHNR and CDR2 is FQNEAQ in the germline V gene (reference sequence). Trimming shortened V by 5 bases and J by 5 bases, and 12 bases separated the two germline ends. The CDR3 extends over 13 amino acids. CDR3 DNA sequence: TGTGCCAGCAGCCCGTCTTTGGGGGAGACCCAGTACTTC. Its protein is CASSPSLGETQYF.

The V call is TRBV12-3 or TRBV12-4, the J call TRBJ2-2; 11 bases line up with TRBD1. The junction had 16 bases not matched to a gene; V was cut back by 11 bases and J by 2 bases. This CDR3 contains 18 residues. The CDR3 DNA reads as TGTGCCTTCAGTTTTCCAGGACAGGGGGCCATAAACACCGGGGAGCTGTTTTTT. Residues: CAFSFPGQGAINTGELFF.

The chain is built from TRBV7-6 and TRBJ2-3; TRBD2 is a possible D gene (5 bases). V gave up 1 base and J gave up 3 bases, with 11 bases separating them. Germline V gives CDR1 SGHVS, CDR2 FNYEAQ. The CDR3 has 15 amino acids. The CDR3 protein is CASSLELVATDTQYF. CDR3 in DNA: TGTGCCAGCAGCTTAGAACTAGTTGCTACAGATACGCAGTATTTT.

This clonotype was observed at least ten times. The DNA for the CDR3 is TGTGCCAGCAGTTTCAGCGACCGAACCTACGAGCAGTACTTC. This gives the protein CASSFSDRTYEQYF. This chain uses TRBV12-3 or TRBV12-4 with TRBJ2-7; D not resolved. This CDR3 has 14 residues. The V gene lost 3 bases and the J gene lost 2 bases, with 11 bases spanning the gap.

This clonotype was seen at least ten times. The chain is built from TRBV12-3 or TRBV12-4 and TRBJ1-1; TRBD1 matches at 9 bases. Trimming took 0 bases from V and 11 from J; bases not matched to a gene: 1. This CDR3 has 12 residues. The CDR3 DNA sequence: TGTGCCAGCAGTTTAGCGGGACAGGGTGCTTTCTTT. Translation gives CASSLAGQGAFF.

This clonotype was observed many times. The rearrangement joins TRBV5-1 to TRBJ1-2; weak D call: TRBD1 (5 bases). V lost 3 bases and J 6 bases, leaving 12 bases between the germline ends. Germline V gives CDR1 SGHRS, CDR2 YFSETQ. The length of the CDR3 is 13 residues. The CDR3, as DNA: TGCGCCAGCAGCTCAAGCCCAGGGAATGGCTACACCTTC. Encoded protein: CASSSSPGNGYTF. Combining the CDR3 with reference TRBV5-1 and TRBJ1-2 gives the whole variable domain KAGVTQTPRYLIKTRGQQVTLSCSPISGHRSVSWYQQTPGQGLQFLFEYFSETQRNKGNFPGRFSGRQFSNSRSEMNVSTLELGDSALYLCASSSSPGNGYTFGSGTRLTVV.

With regard to this clonotype: Possible read error: a much larger clone is one base away. The CDR3 region is CATSKLAEPWETQFF. Here the CDR3 DNA reads TGTGCCACCAGCAAACTAGCGGAACCCTGGGAGACCCAGTTCTTC. J is TRBJ2-5 and V is TRBV15, with 8 bases lining up with TRBD2. The J call is doubtful: the DNA matches TRBJ2-1 better. Germline CDR1 LNHNV, CDR2 YYDKDF (reference sequence). This CDR3 comprises 15 residues.

J is TRBJ2-5 and V is TRBV12-3 or TRBV12-4; D possibly corresponds to TRBD2 (7 bases). Trimming pared 1 base from V and 5 bases from J, leaving 14 bases between. This CDR3 has 15 residues. The CDR3 DNA follows: TGTGCCAGCAGTTTAGACAGGGAGGGACGGGAGACCCAGTACTTC. This codes for CASSLDREGRETQYF.